These 3 T cell receptor beta chains came from one sample sequenced in a study of T-cell reconstitution after alpha-beta-depleted transplantation in children. The TCRbeta library was prepared with unique molecular identifiers. TCRdb reprocessed the PCR reads via MiXCR and lists one record per CDR3 protein. The table has over 150,000 distinct CDR3 sequences, 13% to 15% seen once. The sequencing used PBMCs from the stem cell graft donor, collected from the stem cell graft. These receptors originate from a human donor who donated a stem cell graft to a child with acute lymphoblastic leukemia.

This clonotype was counted only a few times. The chain joins TRBV14 to TRBJ1-1; D is undetermined. The CDR3 sequence is 14 residues long. Trimming took off 1 base at V and 4 bases at J, with 10 bases between the two ends. Looked up from germline, CDR1 is SGHDN and CDR2 is FVKESK. The CDR3 reads CASSQVNGFTEAFF. In nucleotides, the CDR3 is TGTGCCAGCAGCCAAGTGAATGGGTTCACTGAAGCTTTCTTT.

The table lists this clonotype with many counts. CDR3 amino acids: CASSRGGPYEQYF. CDR3 DNA: TGTGCCAGCAGCCGGGGAGGGCCCTACGAGCAGTACTTC. The chain carries TRBV12-3 or TRBV12-4 and TRBJ2-7; 7 nucleotides align to TRBD2. This CDR3 spans 13 amino acids. V shed 6 bases, J shed 2 bases, and the junction held 4 bases outside the gene matches.

This clonotype has ten or more counts. CDR3 in DNA: TGTGCCAGTAGTATTGGGGCAGGGGGCAGGAATGAGCAGTTCTTC. It specifies CASSIGAGGRNEQFF. This chain uses TRBV19 with TRBJ2-1; 8 nucleotides agree with TRBD1. CDR3 size: 15 residues. The trim removed 3 bases at V and 7 bases at J, leaving 8 bases unmatched. The V gene's germline CDR1 is LNHDA and CDR2 SQIVND (reference sequence).